The T cell receptor beta chain under discussion was sequenced for a study of cytomegalovirus exposure and HLA in healthy donors. The study ran its PCR with 60 Vbeta and 13 Jbeta primers. Sequencing was performed with immunoSEQ multiplex PCR; in TCRdb, only in-frame clones are kept and a portion is missing. The top ten hold under 4.5% of the sample, which has more than 110,000 clones, more than 75% seen once. Germline loops: CDR1 SEHNR, CDR2 FQNEAQ (reference sequence). V shed 7 bases, J shed 5 bases, and the junction held 12 bases outside the gene matches. The CDR3 extends over 15 amino acids. The origin of this receptor is a man between 18 and 35 years old in good health and CMV-seronegative. Sample: PBMCs. V is TRBV7-9 and J is TRBJ2-3, with TRBD2 identical over 7 bases. Here the CDR3 reads CASTWSGAGEDTQYF. For the CDR3, the DNA is TGTGCCAGCACCTGGAGTGGTGCGGGGGAAGATACGCAGTATTTT.